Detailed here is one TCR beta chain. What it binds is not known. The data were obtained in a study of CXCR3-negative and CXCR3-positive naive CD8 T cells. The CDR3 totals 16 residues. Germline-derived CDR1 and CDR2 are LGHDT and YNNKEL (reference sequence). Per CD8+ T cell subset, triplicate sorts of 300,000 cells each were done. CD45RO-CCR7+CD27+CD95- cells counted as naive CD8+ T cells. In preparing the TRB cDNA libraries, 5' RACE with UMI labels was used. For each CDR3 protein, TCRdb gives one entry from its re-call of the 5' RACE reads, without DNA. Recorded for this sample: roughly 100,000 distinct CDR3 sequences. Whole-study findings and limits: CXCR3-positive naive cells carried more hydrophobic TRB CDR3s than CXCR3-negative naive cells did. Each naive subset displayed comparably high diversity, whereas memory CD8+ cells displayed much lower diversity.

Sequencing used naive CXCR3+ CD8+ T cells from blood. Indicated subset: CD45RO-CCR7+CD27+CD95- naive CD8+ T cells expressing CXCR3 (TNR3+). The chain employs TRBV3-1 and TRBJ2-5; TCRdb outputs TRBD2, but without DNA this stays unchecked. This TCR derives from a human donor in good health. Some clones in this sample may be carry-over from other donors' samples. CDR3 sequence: CASSPRLAGEGETQYF.